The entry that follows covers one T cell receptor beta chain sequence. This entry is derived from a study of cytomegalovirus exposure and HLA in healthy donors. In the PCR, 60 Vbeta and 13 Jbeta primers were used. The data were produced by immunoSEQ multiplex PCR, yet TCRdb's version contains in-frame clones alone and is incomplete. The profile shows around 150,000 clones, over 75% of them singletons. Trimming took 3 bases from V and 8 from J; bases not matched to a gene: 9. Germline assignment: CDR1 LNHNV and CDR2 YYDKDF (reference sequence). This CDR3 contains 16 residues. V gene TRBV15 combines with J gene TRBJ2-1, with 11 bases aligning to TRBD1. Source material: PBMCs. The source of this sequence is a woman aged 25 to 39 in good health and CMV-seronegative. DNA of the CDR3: TGTGCCACCAGCAGGGCTTTCGGGACAGGGGGAGATGAGCAGTTCTTC. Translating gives CATSRAFGTGGDEQFF.